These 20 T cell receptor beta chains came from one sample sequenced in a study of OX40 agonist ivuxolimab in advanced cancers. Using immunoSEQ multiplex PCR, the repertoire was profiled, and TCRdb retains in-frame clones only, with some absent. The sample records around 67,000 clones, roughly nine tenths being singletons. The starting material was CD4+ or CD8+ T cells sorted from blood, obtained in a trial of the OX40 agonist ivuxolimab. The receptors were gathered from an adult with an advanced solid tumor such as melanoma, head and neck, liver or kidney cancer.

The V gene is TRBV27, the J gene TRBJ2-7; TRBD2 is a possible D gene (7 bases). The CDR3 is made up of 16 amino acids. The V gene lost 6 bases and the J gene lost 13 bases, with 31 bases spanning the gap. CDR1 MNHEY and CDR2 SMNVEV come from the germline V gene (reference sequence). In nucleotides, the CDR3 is TGTGCCAGCAGCTCGTACAGGGCGGGAGAATCCCCTGGGGCTTACTTC. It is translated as CASSSYRAGESPGAYF.

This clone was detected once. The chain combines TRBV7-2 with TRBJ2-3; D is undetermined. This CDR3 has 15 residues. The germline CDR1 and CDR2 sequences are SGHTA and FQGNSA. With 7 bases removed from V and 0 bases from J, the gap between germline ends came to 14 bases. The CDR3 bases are TGTGCCAGCATCCTCCGGTATACTAGCACAGATACGCAGTATTTT. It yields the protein CASILRYTSTDTQYF.

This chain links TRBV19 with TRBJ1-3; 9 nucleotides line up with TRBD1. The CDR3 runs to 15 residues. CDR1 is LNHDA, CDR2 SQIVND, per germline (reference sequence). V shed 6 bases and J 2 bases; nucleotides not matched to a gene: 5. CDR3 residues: CASSLQGAAGNTIYF. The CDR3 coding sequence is TGTGCCAGTAGCCTACAGGGGGCGGCTGGAAACACCATATATTTT.

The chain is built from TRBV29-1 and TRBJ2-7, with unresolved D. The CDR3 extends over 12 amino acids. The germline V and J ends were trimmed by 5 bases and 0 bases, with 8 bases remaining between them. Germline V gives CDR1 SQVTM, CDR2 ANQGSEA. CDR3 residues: CSVISVSYEQYF. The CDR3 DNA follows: TGCAGCGTTATATCTGTCTCCTACGAGCAGTACTTC.

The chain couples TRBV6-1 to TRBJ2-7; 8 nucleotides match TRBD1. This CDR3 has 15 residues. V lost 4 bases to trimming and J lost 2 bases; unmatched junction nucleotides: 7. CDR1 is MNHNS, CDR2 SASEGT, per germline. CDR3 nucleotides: TGTGCCAGCAGTGCTCCGGACAGGGAGCCCTACGAGCAGTACTTC. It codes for CASSAPDREPYEQYF.

CDR3: CASLQIAGGINEQFF. CDR3 nucleotides: TGCGCCAGCCTGCAGATAGCGGGGGGGATTAATGAGCAGTTCTTC. The V call is TRBV4-1, the J call TRBJ2-1, with 11 nucleotides matching TRBD2. The CDR3 loop spans 15 amino acids. Looked up from germline, CDR1 is MGHRA and CDR2 is YSYEKL. Trimming took 8 bases from V and 7 from J; bases not matched to a gene: 10.

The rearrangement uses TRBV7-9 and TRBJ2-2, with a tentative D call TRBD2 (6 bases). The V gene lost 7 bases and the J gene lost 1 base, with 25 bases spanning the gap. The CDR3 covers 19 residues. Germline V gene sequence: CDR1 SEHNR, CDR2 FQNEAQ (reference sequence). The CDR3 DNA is TGTGCCAGCAAACACCCCCCGGGGACTGTACAAATGAACACCGGGGAGCTGTTTTTT. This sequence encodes CASKHPPGTVQMNTGELFF.

The DNA for the CDR3 is TGTGCCAGCAACCCCGACAGGGTTTACGGACACGGGGAGCTGTTTTTT. This encodes CASNPDRVYGHGELFF. The chain combines TRBV7-9 with TRBJ2-2; 7 bases map to TRBD1. The CDR3 runs 16 residues. V lost 7 bases, J lost 7 bases, and 15 bases stayed unmatched. The germline V gene encodes CDR1 SEHNR and CDR2 FQNEAQ (reference sequence). The whole variable domain, filled in from reference TRBV7-9 and TRBJ2-2, reads DTGVSQNPRHKITKRGQNVTFRCDPISEHNRLYWYRQTLGQGPEFLTYFQNEAQLEKSRLLSDRFSAERPKGSFSTLEIQRTEQGDSAMYLCASNPDRVYGHGELFFGEGSRLTVL.

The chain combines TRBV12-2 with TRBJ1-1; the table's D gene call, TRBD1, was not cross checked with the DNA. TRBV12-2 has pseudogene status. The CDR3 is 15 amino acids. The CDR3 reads CASRRTQAMNTEAFF. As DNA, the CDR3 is TGTGCAAGTCGCCGCACACAGGCCATGAACACTGAAGCTTTCTTT.

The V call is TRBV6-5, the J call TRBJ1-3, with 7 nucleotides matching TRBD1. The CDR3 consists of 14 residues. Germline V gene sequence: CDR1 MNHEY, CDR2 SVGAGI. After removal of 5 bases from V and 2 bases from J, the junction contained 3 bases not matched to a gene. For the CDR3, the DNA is TGTGCCAGCAGTAAGACAGGGCCTGGAAACACCATATATTTT. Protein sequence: CASSKTGPGNTIYF.

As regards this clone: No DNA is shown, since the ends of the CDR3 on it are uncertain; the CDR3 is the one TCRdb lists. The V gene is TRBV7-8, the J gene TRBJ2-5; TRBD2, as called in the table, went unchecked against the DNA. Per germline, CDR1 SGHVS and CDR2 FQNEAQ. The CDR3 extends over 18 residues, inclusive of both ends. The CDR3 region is CASSSRARQETQYFGQYF.

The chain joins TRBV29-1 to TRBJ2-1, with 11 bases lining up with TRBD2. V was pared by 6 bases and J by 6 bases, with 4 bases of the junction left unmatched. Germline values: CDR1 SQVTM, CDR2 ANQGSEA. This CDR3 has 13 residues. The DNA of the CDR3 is TGCAGCGTGGGGACTAGCGGCCGCAATGAGCAGTTCTTC. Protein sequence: CSVGTSGRNEQFF.

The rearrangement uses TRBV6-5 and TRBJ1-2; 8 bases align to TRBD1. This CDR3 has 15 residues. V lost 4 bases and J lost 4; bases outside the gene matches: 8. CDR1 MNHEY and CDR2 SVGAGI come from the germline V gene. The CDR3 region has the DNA TGTGCCAGCAGTTCTCGGGGACAGGCACCCTATGGCTACACCTTC. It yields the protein CASSSRGQAPYGYTF.

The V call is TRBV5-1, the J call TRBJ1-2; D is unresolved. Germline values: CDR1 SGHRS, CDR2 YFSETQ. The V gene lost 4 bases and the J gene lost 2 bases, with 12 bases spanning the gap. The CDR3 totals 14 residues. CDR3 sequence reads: CASSPDGLNYGYTF. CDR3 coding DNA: TGCGCCAGCAGCCCGGACGGATTAAACTATGGCTACACCTTC.

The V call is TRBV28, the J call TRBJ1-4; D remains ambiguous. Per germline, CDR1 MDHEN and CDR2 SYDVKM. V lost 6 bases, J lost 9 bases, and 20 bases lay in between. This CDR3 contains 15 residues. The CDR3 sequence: CASSRRQSGNKKLFF. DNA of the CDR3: TGTGCCAGCAGCCGCCGGCAGTCGGGGAATAAAAAACTGTTTTTT.

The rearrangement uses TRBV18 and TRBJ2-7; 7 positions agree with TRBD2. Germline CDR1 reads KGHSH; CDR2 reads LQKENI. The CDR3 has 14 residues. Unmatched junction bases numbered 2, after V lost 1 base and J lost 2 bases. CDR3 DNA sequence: TGTGCCAGCTCACCACAGCGGGGTGCCTACGAGCAGTACTTC. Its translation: CASSPQRGAYEQYF. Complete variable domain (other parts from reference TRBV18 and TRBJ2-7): NAGVMQNPRHLVRRRGQEARLRCSPMKGHSHVYWYRQLPEEGLKFMVYLQKENIIDESGMPKERFSAEFPKEGPSILRIQQVVRGDSAAYFCASSPQRGAYEQYFGPGTRLTVT.

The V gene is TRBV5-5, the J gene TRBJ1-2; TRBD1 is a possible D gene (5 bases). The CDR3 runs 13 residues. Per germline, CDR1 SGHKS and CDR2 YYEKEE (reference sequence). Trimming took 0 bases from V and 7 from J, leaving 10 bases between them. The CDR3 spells CASSLDTRGGYTF. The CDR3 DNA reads TGTGCCAGCAGCTTGGATACTAGGGGTGGCTACACCTTC.

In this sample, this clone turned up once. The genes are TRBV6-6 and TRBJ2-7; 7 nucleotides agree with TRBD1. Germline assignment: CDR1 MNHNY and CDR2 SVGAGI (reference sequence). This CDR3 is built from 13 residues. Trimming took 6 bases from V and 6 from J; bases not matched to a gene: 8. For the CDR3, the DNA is TGTGCCAGCAGGACAGGACAGGAAACCGAGCAGTACTTC. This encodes CASRTGQETEQYF.

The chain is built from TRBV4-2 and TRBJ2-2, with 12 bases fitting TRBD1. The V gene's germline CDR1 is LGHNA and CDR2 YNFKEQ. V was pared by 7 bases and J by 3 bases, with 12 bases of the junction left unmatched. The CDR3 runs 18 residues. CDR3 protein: CASTVGQGAIRDTGELFF. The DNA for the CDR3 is TGTGCCAGCACGGTGGGACAGGGGGCGATTCGGGACACCGGGGAGCTGTTTTTT.

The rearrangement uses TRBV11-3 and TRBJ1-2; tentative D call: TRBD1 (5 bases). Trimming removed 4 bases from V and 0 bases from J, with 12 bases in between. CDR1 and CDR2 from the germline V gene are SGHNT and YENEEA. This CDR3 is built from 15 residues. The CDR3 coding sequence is TGTGCCAGCAGCTCCAAACCACAGGCTAACTATGGCTACACCTTC. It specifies CASSSKPQANYGYTF.